Listed below are T cell receptor beta chains from one sample, sequenced in a study of blood T cell repertoires in COVID-19. The protocol was immunoSEQ multiplex PCR, while the TCRdb copy is restricted to in-frame clones and leaves out a portion. The data contain around 25,000 clones, about four fifths of them seen just once; the ten biggest clones take up around 69%. Material for sequencing was peripheral blood. The origin of the receptors is a man between 65 and 85 years old with acute or convalescent COVID-19. CDR3s include the opening cysteine and the closing phenylalanine or tryptophan. Fields, in order: D gene, J gene, clone size, CDR3 length, V gene, CDR3 DNA, CDR3 protein. The D gene is left open where the match is weak. Where a row states a size, it is once, few, many or the class of an expanded clone; other rows omit it.

>TRBD1|TRBJ1-1|once|15|TRBV15
TGTGCCACCAGCAGAGACAGGGGGCCGAACACTGAAGCTTTCTTT
CATSRDRGPNTEAFF
>TRBD1|TRBJ1-1|NA|12|TRBV6-5
TGTGCCAGCAGTTTCAGACAGGGTGCTGCTTTCTTT
CASSFRQGAAFF
>NA|TRBJ1-6|few|16|TRBV14
TGTGCCAGCAGCCTGACTTACTCGAGACCCAATTCACCCCTCCACTTT
CASSLTYSRPNSPLHF
>NA|TRBJ1-3|NA|15|TRBV30
TGTGCCTGGAGTGTGGGGGGGACGGGGGGAAACACCATATATTTT
CAWSVGGTGGNTIYF
>TRBD2|TRBJ2-7|NA|14|TRBV3-1/TRBV3-2
TGTGCCAGCAGCCATACTAGCGGCTCCTACGAGCAGTACTTC
CASSHTSGSYEQYF
>NA|TRBJ2-1|NA|14|TRBV5-1
TGCGCCAGCACGAAAGAGAGCTCCTACAATGAGCAGTTCTTC
CASTKESSYNEQFF
>TRBD1|TRBJ2-7|NA|14|TRBV27
TGTGCCACCAGTCGGGGACAGGGGGCCTACGAGCAGTACTTC
CATSRGQGAYEQYF
>NA|TRBJ1-1|NA|14|TRBV30
TGTGCCTGGAGTGGGGGGGGAGATTTCACTGAAGCTTTCTTT
CAWSGGGDFTEAFF
>TRBD2|TRBJ2-1|NA|13|TRBV30
TGTGCCTCCCTTTTTAGCGGGAGAAATGAGCAGTTCTTC
CASLFSGRNEQFF
>NA|TRBJ2-5|NA|17|TRBV5-4
TGTGCCAGCAGTCCTCGGGGTCCCGTAGCGCTCGGGGAGACCCAGTACTTC
CASSPRGPVALGETQYF
>NA|TRBJ2-1|few|15|TRBV6-1
TGTGCCAGCAGTGAAAGCGGGAAAAGGGGGGATGAGCAGTTCTTC
CASSESGKRGDEQFF
>NA|TRBJ2-2|NA|13|TRBV24-1
TGTGCCACCAGTGGTGGGGCCGCCGGGGAGCTGTTTTTT
CATSGGAAGELFF
>TRBD2|TRBJ2-3|NA|16|TRBV18
TGTGCCAGCTCCCCTGGGACTAGCGGACGCACAGATACGCAGTATTTT
CASSPGTSGRTDTQYF
>NA|TRBJ2-1|once|14|TRBV2
TGTGCCAGCAGTGAACAGGGGTCTTACAATGAGCAGTTCTTC
CASSEQGSYNEQFF
>NA|TRBJ1-5|NA|13|TRBV5-1
TGCGCCAGCAGCATGGACACCAATCAGCCCCAGCATTTT
CASSMDTNQPQHF
>TRBD1|TRBJ2-7|NA|13|TRBV24-1
TGTGCCACCAGTGAGACAGGGGTCCACGAGCAGTACTTC
CATSETGVHEQYF
>NA|TRBJ1-1|NA|13|TRBV7-2
TGTGCCAGCAGCTCACAGGGGAACACTGAAGCTTTCTTT
CASSSQGNTEAFF
>TRBD2|TRBJ2-3|NA|16|TRBV4-1
TGCGCCAGCAGCCCCCTTGGACTAGCGGGGACAGATACGCAGTATTTT
CASSPLGLAGTDTQYF
>NA|TRBJ1-5|once|14|TRBV3-1/TRBV3-2
TGTGCCAGCAGCCCATCCGGTAGCAATCAGCCCCAGCATTTT
CASSPSGSNQPQHF
>TRBD1|TRBJ1-5|few|15|TRBV28
TGTGCCAGCAGTCCCGGGACAGGGGGGTTCGTGCCCCAGCATTTT
CASSPGTGGFVPQHF
>NA|TRBJ1-4|once|16|TRBV4-3
TGCGCCAGCAGCCAAGATCGGGCAGGGGAAGGGGAAAAACTGTTTTTT
CASSQDRAGEGEKLFF
>TRBD2|TRBJ2-4|NA|14|TRBV28
TGTGCCAGCAGTTTAAGCGGGAGGGAAACCATTCAGTACTTC
CASSLSGRETIQYF
>TRBD2|TRBJ2-3|NA|16|TRBV7-2
TGTGCCAGCAGCTTCGCGAGCGGGGGAGTCGCAGATACGCAGTATTTT
CASSFASGGVADTQYF
>TRBD1|TRBJ1-1|NA|15|TRBV7-9
TGTGCCAGCAGCCTAACAGGGGGCTTGAACACTGAAGCTTTCTTT
CASSLTGGLNTEAFF